This T cell receptor beta chain is drawn from a study of PD-L1 blockade in urothelial cancer. Study in general: Each patient had 0 to 3 earlier chemotherapy regimens. Analyses were performed on blood at 3 weeks after treatment start (the second dose) and at 6 weeks.

The table came from immunoSEQ multiplex PCR; TCRdb's copy has only in-frame clones and leaves some out. The profile covers about 22,000 clones, with 90% to 95% appearing a single time and around 11% taken by the ten largest. Germline CDR1 SGHNT, CDR2 YYREEE (reference sequence). The V segment lost 4 bases and the J segment 3 bases; nucleotides outside the gene matches: 2. The CDR3 loop spans 14 amino acids. The sample's time point: peripheral blood 6 weeks after treatment start. Material: PBMCs, obtained around atezolizumab (anti-PD-L1) treatment. This TCR was recovered from a woman between 55 and 75 years old with urothelial cancer. The chain couples TRBV5-4 to TRBJ1-4; 8 nucleotides align to TRBD1. The CDR3 sequence is CASSQGQANEKLFF. The CDR3 coding sequence is TGTGCCAGCAGCCAGGGACAGGCTAATGAAAAACTGTTTTTT.